Shown below are 17 T cell receptor beta chains from a single sample sequenced in a study of blood T cell repertoires in COVID-19 (dated by TCRdb to about 2020). To prepare the library, the immunoSEQ multiplex PCR assay was applied. TCRdb mirrors the immuneACCESS table, restricted to in-frame sequences. Some clones are absent from its copies; in checked studies, under half trace to an unresolved V gene, and the reason for the others is unknown. This sample lists a few hundred thousand clones; 70% to 90% were detected once. Clones ranked in the top ten supply about 7.8% of the sample. Sequencing input: peripheral blood. These receptors all come from a woman between 50 and 59 years old who had recovered from COVID-19.

The chain has TRBV28 and TRBJ2-7; 12 bases line up with TRBD1. Germline V gene data show CDR1 as MDHEN and CDR2 as SYDVKM. The CDR3 totals 18 residues. V lost 4 bases, J lost 4 bases, and 14 bases stayed unmatched. This CDR3 reads CASSSLAGTGGAEYEQYF. The CDR3 nucleotides read TGTGCCAGCAGTTCTCTGGCGGGGACAGGGGGCGCTGAATACGAGCAGTACTTC.

The J gene is TRBJ1-2, the V gene TRBV2, with 7 bases matching TRBD1. The V and J ends lost 5 bases and 5 bases, in that order; junction bases with no gene match: 8. Germline V CDR1 and CDR2: SNHLY, FYNNEI. The CDR3 has 14 residues. The CDR3 is CASSLGQYPYGYTF. DNA of the CDR3: TGTGCCAGCAGTTTGGGACAGTACCCGTATGGCTACACCTTC.

This chain uses TRBV28 with TRBJ2-7, with D perhaps TRBD1 (6 bases). Trimming removed 7 bases from V and 7 bases from J, with 26 bases in between. CDR3 length equals 16 residues. Germline CDR1 reads MDHEN; CDR2 reads SYDVKM. The CDR3 DNA reads as TGTGCCAGCATCTCAGAACTAGGGACAAGGACGGGGGAGCAGTACTTC. Protein product: CASISELGTRTGEQYF.

V usage is TRBV7-6 and J usage is TRBJ2-7, with TRBD2 matching 8 bases. Germline assignment: CDR1 SGHVS and CDR2 FNYEAQ. Trimming cost V 4 bases and J 3 bases; bases outside gene matches: 8. The CDR3 runs to 15 residues. CDR3: CASSSTAGGRYEQYF. The DNA for the CDR3 is TGTGCCAGCAGCTCAACGGCGGGAGGTCGCTACGAGCAGTACTTC.

The DNA for the CDR3 is TGTGCCACCACCGGGGGGCAGGGGAACACCGGGGAGCTGTTTTTT. This encodes CATTGGQGNTGELFF. The chain is built from TRBV24-1 and TRBJ2-2; D might be TRBD2 (7 bases). The V end lost 8 bases, the J end lost 1 base, and 13 bases lay between the germline ends. The CDR3 totals 15 residues. Germline CDR1 KGHDR, CDR2 SFDVKD.

This clone has just one count. The V gene is TRBV4-1, the J gene TRBJ1-2; TRBD1 might be the D (5 bases). This CDR3 has 15 residues. Germline values: CDR1 MGHRA, CDR2 YSYEKL. The V gene lost 2 bases and the J gene lost 5 bases, with 15 bases spanning the gap. The CDR3 here is CASSQPTLGGYGYTF. In DNA, the CDR3 is TGCGCCAGCAGCCAACCCACCCTGGGGGGATATGGCTACACCTTC.

The chain links TRBV4-3 to TRBJ1-3; 7 nucleotides agree with TRBD1. The CDR3 is 16 residues long. From germline, CDR1 is LGHNA and CDR2 YSLEER. Germline trimming cut 3 bases from V and 4 bases from J; bases unmatched to any gene: 9. The CDR3 coding sequence is TGCGCCAGCAGCCACCCCCGCCAAGGGGGCGGAAACACCATATATTTT. Translation: CASSHPRQGGGNTIYF.

The chain couples TRBV6-5 to TRBJ1-5; 7 bases are shared with TRBD1. Germline values: CDR1 MNHEY, CDR2 SVGAGI. This CDR3 is 16 amino acids long. V was pared by 4 bases and J by 4 bases, with 10 bases of the junction left unmatched. The CDR3 DNA reads as TGTGCCAGCAGTTCCGTCAAGGGGGCTAGGAATCAGCCCCAGCATTTT. It encodes CASSSVKGARNQPQHF.

The chain recombines TRBV12-3 or TRBV12-4 with TRBJ1-1; the D gene is possibly TRBD1 (5 bases). Trimming removed 3 bases from V and 10 bases from J, with 15 bases in between. The CDR3 is 13 residues long. This chain's CDR3 is CASSFGRLGGAFF. The CDR3 bases are TGTGCCAGCAGTTTCGGACGACTCGGGGGAGCTTTCTTT.

V usage is TRBV20-1 and J usage is TRBJ1-4; D unresolved. CDR3 size: 12 residues. CDR1 and CDR2 (germline): DFQATT, SNEGSKA (reference sequence). Trimming took 3 bases from V and 8 from J, leaving 10 bases between them. CDR3 amino acids: CSASHSREKLFF. CDR3 bases: TGCAGTGCTAGTCACAGTAGGGAAAAACTGTTTTTT.

The CDR3 spells CASSRTGQNTGELFF. The CDR3 nucleotides are TGCGCCAGCAGCCGGACGGGACAAAACACCGGGGAGCTGTTTTTT. The chain couples TRBV5-1 to TRBJ2-2; a weak D match, TRBD1 (6 bases). Germline V gives CDR1 SGHRS, CDR2 YFSETQ. The CDR3 has 15 amino acids. Trimming left V 4 bases short and J 2 bases short, with 12 bases between. The full variable domain, its missing parts supplied by reference TRBV5-1 and TRBJ2-2, is KAGVTQTPRYLIKTRGQQVTLSCSPISGHRSVSWYQQTPGQGLQFLFEYFSETQRNKGNFPGRFSGRQFSNSRSEMNVSTLELGDSALYLCASSRTGQNTGELFFGEGSRLTVL.

This rearrangement joins TRBV6-2 or TRBV6-3 to TRBJ1-2; D gene unclear. Germline-derived CDR1 and CDR2 are MNHEY and SVGEGT. Trimming took off 5 bases at V and 4 bases at J, with 11 bases between the two ends. This CDR3 contains 13 residues. The CDR3 nucleotides read TGTGCCAGCAGTGTGCCGGCGGGCTATGGCTACACCTTC. Protein product: CASSVPAGYGYTF.

The chain links TRBV12-3 or TRBV12-4 to TRBJ1-1; possible D gene TRBD1, 6 bases. CDR3 length equals 13 residues. Trimming removed 5 bases at V and 6 bases at J, with 13 bases between. The CDR3 nucleotides are TGTGCCAGCAGTCCCAGGGGAGAGGCTGAAGCTTTCTTT. This sequence encodes CASSPRGEAEAFF.

The rearrangement joins TRBV12-3 or TRBV12-4 to TRBJ2-5; 10 positions match TRBD1. Trimming cost V 6 bases and J 5 bases; bases outside gene matches: 3. This CDR3 has 13 amino acids. The CDR3 spells CASRSTGGETQYF. The CDR3 DNA reads as TGTGCCAGCAGATCGACAGGGGGCGAGACCCAGTACTTC.

For the CDR3, the DNA is TGTGCCTGGAGTTCACACAGGGGTGGCGAGCAGTACTTC. It codes for CAWSSHRGGEQYF. This chain joins TRBV30 and TRBJ2-7; 7 bases are a match to TRBD1. Germline V gene lookup returns CDR1 GTSNPN and CDR2 SVGIG (reference sequence). Losses at the gene ends were 2 bases for V and 6 bases for J; bases not matched to a gene: 7. The CDR3 extends over 13 amino acids.

The V and J genes are TRBV7-8 and TRBJ1-1; 8 nucleotides align to TRBD1. Germline values: CDR1 SGHVS, CDR2 FQNEAQ. V lost 5 bases and J lost 4; bases outside the gene matches: 12. This CDR3 is 16 amino acids long. CDR3 residues: CASSRGQGRMGTEAFF. The CDR3 nucleotides are TGTGCCAGCAGCCGAGGACAGGGAAGGATGGGCACTGAAGCTTTCTTT. Variable domain in full (rest from reference TRBV7-8 and TRBJ1-1): GAGVSQSPRYKVAKRGQDVALRCDPISGHVSLFWYQQALGQGPEFLTYFQNEAQLDKSGLPSDRFFAERPEGSVSTLKIQRTQQEDSAVYLCASSRGQGRMGTEAFFGQGTRLTVV.

V is TRBV7-8 and J is TRBJ1-5; the D gene is possibly TRBD1 (5 bases). Looked up from germline, CDR1 is SGHVS and CDR2 is FQNEAQ. The V and J ends lost 1 base and 6 bases respectively, with 10 bases between them. The CDR3 runs to 14 residues. The CDR3 loop is CASSLGGAGQPQHF. CDR3 DNA sequence: TGTGCCAGCAGCTTAGGGGGCGCCGGTCAGCCCCAGCATTTT.